This TCR beta chain is drawn from a study of PD-1 blockade in classical Hodgkin lymphoma. Study information: The study gave patients nivolumab 3 mg/kg intravenously every 2 weeks. Whole-study findings and limits: Later analyses included only patients treated at least 1 year post-ASCT. CD8+ TCR diversity did not rise significantly by C4D1, unlike CD4+. Before treatment, complete responders showed about the same diversity as newly diagnosed patients.

Each of the patients experienced relapse following autologous stem cell transplantation, and their brentuximab vedotin exposure differed. Sequencing used immunoSEQ multiplex PCR; TCRdb keeps in-frame clones, though not all of them. The data show over 20,000 clones, about nine tenths seen once. Concerning this clone: The antigen remains unidentified.

The length of the CDR3 is 13 residues. V lost 1 base to trimming and J lost 2 bases, with 6 bases between them. Germline-derived CDR1 and CDR2 are SGHRS and YFSETQ. The sequence came from a human donor with classical Hodgkin lymphoma. This specimen was peripheral blood mononuclear cells (PBMCs), taken at baseline. The V gene is TRBV5-1, the J gene TRBJ2-5, with D unresolved. In DNA form, the CDR3 reads TGCGCCAGCAGCTTGCAACCACAAGAGACCCAGTACTTC. Translated, it gives CASSLQPQETQYF.